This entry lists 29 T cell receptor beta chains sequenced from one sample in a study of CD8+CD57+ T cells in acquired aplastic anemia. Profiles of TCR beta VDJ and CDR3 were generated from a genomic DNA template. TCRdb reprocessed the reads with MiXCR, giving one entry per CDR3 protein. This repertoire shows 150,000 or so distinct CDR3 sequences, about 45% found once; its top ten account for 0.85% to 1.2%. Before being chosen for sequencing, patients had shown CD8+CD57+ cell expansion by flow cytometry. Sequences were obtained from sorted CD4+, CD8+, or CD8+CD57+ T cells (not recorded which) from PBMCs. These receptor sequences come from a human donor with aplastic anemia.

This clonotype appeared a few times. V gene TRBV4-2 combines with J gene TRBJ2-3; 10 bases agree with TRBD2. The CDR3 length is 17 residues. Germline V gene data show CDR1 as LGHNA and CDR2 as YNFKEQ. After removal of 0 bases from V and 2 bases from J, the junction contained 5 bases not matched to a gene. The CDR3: CASSQEASGGATDTQYF. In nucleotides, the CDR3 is TGTGCCAGCAGCCAAGAGGCCAGCGGGGGGGCCACAGATACGCAGTATTTT.

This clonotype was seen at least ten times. In nucleotides, the CDR3 is TGTGCCAGTAGTACGAGACTAGCGGGGGGGACTGAGCAGTTCTTC. Protein: CASSTRLAGGTEQFF. The rearrangement uses TRBV19 and TRBJ2-1; 14 bases match TRBD2. The CDR3 is made up of 15 amino acids. The germline CDR1 and CDR2 sequences are LNHDA and SQIVND (reference sequence). Losses at the gene ends were 4 bases for V and 9 bases for J; bases not matched to a gene: 5.

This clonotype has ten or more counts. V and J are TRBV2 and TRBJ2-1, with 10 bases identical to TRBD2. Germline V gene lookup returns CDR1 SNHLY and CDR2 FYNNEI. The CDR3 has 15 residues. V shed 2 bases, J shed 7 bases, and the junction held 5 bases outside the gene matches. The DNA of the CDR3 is TGTGCCAGCAGTGAACTAGCGGGGGTGGGTAATGAGCAGTTCTTC. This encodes CASSELAGVGNEQFF. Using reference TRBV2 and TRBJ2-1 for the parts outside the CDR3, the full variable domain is EPEVTQTPSHQVTQMGQEVILRCVPISNHLYFYWYRQILGQKVEFLVSFYNNEISEKSEIFDDQFSVERPDGSNFTLKIRSTKLEDSAMYFCASSELAGVGNEQFFGPGTRLTVL.

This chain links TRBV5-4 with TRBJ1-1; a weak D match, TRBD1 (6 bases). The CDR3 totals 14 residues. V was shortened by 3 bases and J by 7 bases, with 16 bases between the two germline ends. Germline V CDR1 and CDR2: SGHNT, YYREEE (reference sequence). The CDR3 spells CASSSDSGGGEAFF. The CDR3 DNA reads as TGTGCCAGCAGCTCGGATTCCGGAGGGGGTGAAGCTTTCTTT.

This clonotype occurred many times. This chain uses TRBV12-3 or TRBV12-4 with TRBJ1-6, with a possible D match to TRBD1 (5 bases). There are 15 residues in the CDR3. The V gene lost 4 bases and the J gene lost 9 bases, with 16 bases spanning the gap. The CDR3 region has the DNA TGTGCCAGCAGTTCACAGGCTGAAGCGGGTTCACCCCTCCACTTT. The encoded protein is CASSSQAEAGSPLHF.

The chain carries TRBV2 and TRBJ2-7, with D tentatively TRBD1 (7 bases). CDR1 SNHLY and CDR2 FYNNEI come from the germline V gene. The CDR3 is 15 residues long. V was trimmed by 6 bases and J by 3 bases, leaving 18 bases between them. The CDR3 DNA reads TGTGCCAGCAGCCAGACAGGGAGGAGCTTCTACGAGCAGTACTTC. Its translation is CASSQTGRSFYEQYF.

The CDR3 DNA reads as TGTGCCAGCAGCTCGAACGGTTGGGGCAATCAGCCCCAGCATTTT. Protein product: CASSSNGWGNQPQHF. The chain uses TRBV7-2 and TRBJ1-5; D gene ambiguous. CDR1 and CDR2 (germline): SGHTA, FQGNSA. The V and J ends lost 4 bases and 2 bases respectively, with 12 bases between them. The CDR3 has 15 residues. The full variable domain, completed using reference TRBV7-2 and TRBJ1-5, is GAGVSQSPSNKVTEKGKDVELRCDPISGHTALYWYRQSLGQGLEFLIYFQGNSAPDKSGLPSDRFSAERTGGSVSTLTIQRTQQEDSAVYLCASSSNGWGNQPQHFGDGTRLSIL.

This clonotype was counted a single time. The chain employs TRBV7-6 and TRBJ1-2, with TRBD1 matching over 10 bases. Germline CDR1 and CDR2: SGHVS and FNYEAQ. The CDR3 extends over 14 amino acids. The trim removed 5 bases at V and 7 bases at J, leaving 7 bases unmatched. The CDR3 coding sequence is TGTGCCAGCAGCAGAGACAGGGGGCAGAGTGGCTACACCTTC. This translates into CASSRDRGQSGYTF.

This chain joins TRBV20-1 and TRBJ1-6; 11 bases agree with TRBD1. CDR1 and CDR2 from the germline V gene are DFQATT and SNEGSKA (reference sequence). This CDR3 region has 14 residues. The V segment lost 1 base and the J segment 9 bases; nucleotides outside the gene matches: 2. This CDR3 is CSARAGTGGSPLHF. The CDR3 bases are TGCAGTGCTAGAGCGGGGACAGGGGGTTCACCCCTCCACTTT.

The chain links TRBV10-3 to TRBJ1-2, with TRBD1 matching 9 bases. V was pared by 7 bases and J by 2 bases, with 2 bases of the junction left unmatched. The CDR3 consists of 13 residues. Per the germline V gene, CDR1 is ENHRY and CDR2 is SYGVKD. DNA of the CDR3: TGTGCCATCAAAGGACAGGGGAACTATGGCTACACCTTC. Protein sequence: CAIKGQGNYGYTF.

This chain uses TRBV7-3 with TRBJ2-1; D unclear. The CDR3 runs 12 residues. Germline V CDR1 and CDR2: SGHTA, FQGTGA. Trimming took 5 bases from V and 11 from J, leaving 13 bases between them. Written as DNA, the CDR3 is TGTGCCAGCAGCCGGGCCGGGCGGAAGCAGTTCTTC. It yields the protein CASSRAGRKQFF.

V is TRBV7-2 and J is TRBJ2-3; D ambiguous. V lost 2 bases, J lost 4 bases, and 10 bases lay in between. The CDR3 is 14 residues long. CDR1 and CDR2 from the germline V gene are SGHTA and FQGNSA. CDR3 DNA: TGTGCCAGCAGCTTAAGTCGAGGTCCAGATACGCAGTATTTT. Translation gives CASSLSRGPDTQYF.

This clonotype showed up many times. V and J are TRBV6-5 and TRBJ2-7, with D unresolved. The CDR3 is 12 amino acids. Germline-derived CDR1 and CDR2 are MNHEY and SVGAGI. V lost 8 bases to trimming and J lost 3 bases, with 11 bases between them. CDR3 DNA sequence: TGTGCCAGCTCAGGCTCGCTCTACGAGCAGTACTTC. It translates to CASSGSLYEQYF.

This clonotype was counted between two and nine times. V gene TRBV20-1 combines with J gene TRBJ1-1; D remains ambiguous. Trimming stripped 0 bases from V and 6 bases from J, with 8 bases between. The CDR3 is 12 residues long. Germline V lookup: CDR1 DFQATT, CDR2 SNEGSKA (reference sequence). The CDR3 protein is CSARDAEPEAFF. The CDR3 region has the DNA TGCAGTGCTAGAGATGCAGAGCCTGAAGCTTTCTTT.

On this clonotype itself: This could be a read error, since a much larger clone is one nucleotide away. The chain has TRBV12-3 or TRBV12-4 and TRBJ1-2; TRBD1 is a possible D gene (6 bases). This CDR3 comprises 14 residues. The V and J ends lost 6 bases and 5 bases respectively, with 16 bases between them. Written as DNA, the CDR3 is TGTGCCAGCAGGCCACAGGGACAAATTTATGGCTACACCTTC. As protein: CASRPQGQIYGYTF.

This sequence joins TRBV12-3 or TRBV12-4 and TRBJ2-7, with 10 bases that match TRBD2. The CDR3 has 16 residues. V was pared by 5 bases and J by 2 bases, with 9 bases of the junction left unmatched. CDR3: CASSPAGLAGAYEQYF. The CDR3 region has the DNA TGTGCCAGCAGTCCCGCCGGGCTAGCGGGAGCCTACGAGCAGTACTTC.

CDR3 in DNA: TGTGCCACCAGTGACGCGAGTTCCCGCGGCGAGCAGTACTTC. Translated, it gives CATSDASSRGEQYF. The chain couples TRBV24-1 to TRBJ2-7, with no clear D. Looked up from germline, CDR1 is KGHDR and CDR2 is SFDVKD. Trimming removed 4 bases from V and 6 bases from J, with 15 bases in between. The CDR3 has 14 amino acids.

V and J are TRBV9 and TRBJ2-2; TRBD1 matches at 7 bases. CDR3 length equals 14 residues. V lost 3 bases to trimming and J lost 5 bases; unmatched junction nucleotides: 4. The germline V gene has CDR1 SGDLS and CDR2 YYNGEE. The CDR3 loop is CASSGQGMTGELFF. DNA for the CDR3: TGTGCCAGCAGCGGACAGGGAATGACCGGGGAGCTGTTTTTT.

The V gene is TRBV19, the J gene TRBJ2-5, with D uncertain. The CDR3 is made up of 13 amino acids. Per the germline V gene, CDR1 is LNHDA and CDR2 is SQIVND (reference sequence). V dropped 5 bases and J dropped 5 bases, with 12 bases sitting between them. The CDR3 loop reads CASSQWEPETQYF. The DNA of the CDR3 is TGTGCCAGTAGTCAATGGGAACCGGAGACCCAGTACTTC.

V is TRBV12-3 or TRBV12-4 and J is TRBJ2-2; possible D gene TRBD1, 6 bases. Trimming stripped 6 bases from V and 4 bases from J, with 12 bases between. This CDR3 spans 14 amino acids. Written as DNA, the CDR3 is TGTGCCAGCAGCTCCGACAGGACCACCGGGGAGCTGTTTTTT. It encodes CASSSDRTTGELFF.

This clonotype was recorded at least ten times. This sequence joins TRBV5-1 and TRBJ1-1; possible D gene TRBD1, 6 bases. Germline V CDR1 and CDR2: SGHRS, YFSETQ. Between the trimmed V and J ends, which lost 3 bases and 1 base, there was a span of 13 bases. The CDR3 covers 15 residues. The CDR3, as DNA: TGCGCCAGCAGCTCCCGGGGGCGGACGAACACTGAAGCTTTCTTT. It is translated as CASSSRGRTNTEAFF.

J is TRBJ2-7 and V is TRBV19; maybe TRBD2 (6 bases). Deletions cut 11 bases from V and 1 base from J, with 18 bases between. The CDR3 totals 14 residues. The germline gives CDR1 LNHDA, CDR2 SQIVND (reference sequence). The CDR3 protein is CAWSARELSYEQYF. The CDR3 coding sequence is TGTGCCTGGAGTGCCCGGGAGTTGTCCTACGAGCAGTACTTC.

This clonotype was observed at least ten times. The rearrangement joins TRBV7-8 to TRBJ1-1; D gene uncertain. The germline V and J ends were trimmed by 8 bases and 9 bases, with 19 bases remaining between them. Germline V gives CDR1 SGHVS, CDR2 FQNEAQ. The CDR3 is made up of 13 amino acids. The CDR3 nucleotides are TGTGCCAGCGCAATCTTGGCCCAGAGTCAAGCTTTCTTT. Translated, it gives CASAILAQSQAFF.

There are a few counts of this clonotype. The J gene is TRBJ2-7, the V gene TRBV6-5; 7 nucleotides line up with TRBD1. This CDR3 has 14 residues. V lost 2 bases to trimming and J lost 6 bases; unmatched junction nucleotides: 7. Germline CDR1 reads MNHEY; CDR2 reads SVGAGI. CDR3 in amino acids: CASSYAPDRAEQYF. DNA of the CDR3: TGTGCCAGCAGTTACGCCCCCGACAGGGCCGAGCAGTACTTC.

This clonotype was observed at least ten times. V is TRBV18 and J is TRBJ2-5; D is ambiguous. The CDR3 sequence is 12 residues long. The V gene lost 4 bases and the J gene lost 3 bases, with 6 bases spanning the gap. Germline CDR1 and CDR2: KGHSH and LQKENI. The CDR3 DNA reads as TGTGCCAGCTCACTTCCCAAAGAGACCCAGTACTTC. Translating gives CASSLPKETQYF. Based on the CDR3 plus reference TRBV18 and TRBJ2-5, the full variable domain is NAGVMQNPRHLVRRRGQEARLRCSPMKGHSHVYWYRQLPEEGLKFMVYLQKENIIDESGMPKERFSAEFPKEGPSILRIQQVVRGDSAAYFCASSLPKETQYFGPGTRLLVL.

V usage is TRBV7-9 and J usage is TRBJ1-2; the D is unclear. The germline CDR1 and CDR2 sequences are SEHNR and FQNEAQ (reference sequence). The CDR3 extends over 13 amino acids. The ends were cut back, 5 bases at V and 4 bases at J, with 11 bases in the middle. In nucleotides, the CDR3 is TGTGCCAGCAGCCTAGACGGGCCCTATGGCTACACCTTC. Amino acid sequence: CASSLDGPYGYTF.

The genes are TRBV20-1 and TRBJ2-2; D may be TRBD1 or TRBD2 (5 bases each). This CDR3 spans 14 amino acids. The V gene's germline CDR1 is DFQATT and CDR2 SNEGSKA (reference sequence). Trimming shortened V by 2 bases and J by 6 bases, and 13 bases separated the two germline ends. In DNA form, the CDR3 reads TGCAGTGCTAGATTTGCAGGGACCGCCGGGGAGCTGTTTTTT. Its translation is CSARFAGTAGELFF.

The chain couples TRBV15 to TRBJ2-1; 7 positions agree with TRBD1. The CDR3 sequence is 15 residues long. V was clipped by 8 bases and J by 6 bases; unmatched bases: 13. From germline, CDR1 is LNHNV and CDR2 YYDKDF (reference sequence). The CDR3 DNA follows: TGTGCCACCTCATTATCGGGACAGAACCCCAATGAGCAGTTCTTC. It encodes CATSLSGQNPNEQFF.

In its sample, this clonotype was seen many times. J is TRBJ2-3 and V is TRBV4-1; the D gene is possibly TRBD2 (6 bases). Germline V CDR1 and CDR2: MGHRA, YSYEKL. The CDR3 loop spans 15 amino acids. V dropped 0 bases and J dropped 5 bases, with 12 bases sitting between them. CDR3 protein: CASSQDRAGLDTQYF. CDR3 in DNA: TGCGCCAGCAGCCAAGATCGGGCGGGGTTAGATACGCAGTATTTT.